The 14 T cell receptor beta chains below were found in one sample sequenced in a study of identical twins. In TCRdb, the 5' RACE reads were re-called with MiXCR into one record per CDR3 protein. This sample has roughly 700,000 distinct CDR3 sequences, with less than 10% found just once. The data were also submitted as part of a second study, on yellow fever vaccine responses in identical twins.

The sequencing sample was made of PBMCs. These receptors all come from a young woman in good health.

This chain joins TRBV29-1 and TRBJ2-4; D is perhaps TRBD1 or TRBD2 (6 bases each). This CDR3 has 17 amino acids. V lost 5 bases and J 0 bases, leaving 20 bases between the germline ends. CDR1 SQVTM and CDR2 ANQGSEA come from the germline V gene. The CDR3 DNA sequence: TGCAGCGTTTCTATACAAATGCGGGACATAGCCAAAAACATTCAGTACTTC. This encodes CSVSIQMRDIAKNIQYF.

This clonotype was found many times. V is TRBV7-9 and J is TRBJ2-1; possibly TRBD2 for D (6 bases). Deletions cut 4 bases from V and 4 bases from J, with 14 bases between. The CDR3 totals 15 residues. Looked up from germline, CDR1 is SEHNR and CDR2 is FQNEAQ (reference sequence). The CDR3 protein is CASSYPREPYNEQFF. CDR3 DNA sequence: TGTGCCAGCAGCTACCCCCGGGAGCCTTACAATGAGCAGTTCTTC.

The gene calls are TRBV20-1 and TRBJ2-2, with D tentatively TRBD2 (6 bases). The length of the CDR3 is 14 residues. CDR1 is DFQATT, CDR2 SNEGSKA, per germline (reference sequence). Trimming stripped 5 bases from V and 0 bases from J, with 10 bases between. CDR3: CSARGAPNTGELFF. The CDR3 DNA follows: TGCAGTGCTCGCGGGGCCCCGAACACCGGGGAGCTGTTTTTT.

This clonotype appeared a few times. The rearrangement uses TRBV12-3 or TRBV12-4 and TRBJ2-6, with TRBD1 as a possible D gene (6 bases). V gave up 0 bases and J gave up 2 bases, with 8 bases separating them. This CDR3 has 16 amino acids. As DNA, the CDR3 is TGTGCCAGCAGTTTAGCCTCAGGGGCTGGGGCCAACGTCCTGACTTTC. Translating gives CASSLASGAGANVLTF.

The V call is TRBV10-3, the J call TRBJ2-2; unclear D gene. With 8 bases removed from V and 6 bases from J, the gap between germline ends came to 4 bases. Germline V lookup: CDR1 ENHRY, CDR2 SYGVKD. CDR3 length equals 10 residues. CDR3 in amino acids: CAIRAGELFF. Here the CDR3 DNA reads TGTGCCATCCGAGCCGGGGAGCTGTTTTTT.

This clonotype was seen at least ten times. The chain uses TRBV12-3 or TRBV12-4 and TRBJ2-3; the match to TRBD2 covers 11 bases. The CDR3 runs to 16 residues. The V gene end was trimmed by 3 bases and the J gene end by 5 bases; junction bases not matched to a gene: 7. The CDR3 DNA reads TGTGCCAGCAGTTTGTCGGTAGCGGGGGGGGGAGATACGCAGTATTTT. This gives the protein CASSLSVAGGGDTQYF.

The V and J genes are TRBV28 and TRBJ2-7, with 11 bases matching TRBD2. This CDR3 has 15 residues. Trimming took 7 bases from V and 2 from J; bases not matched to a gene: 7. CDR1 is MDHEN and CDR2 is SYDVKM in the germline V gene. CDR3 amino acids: CASIPGTSGTYEQYF. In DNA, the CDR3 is TGTGCCAGCATCCCAGGGACTAGCGGAACCTACGAGCAGTACTTC. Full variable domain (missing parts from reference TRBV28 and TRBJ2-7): DVKVTQSSRYLVKRTGEKVFLECVQDMDHENMFWYRQDPGLGLRLIYFSYDVKMKEKGDIPEGYSVSREKKERFSLILESASTNQTSMYLCASIPGTSGTYEQYFGPGTRLTVT.

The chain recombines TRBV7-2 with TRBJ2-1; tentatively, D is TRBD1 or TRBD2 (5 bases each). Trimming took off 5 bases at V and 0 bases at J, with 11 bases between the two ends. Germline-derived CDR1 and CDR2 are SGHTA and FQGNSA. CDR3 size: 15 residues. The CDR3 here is CASSPGLGSYNEQFF. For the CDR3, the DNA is TGTGCCAGCAGCCCGGGGCTTGGCTCCTACAATGAGCAGTTCTTC.

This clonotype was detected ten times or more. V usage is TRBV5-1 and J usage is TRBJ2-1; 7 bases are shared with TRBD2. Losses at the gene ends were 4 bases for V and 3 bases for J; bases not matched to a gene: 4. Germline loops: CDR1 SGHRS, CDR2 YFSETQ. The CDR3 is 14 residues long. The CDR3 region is CASSPGGNYNEQFF. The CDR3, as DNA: TGCGCCAGCAGCCCCGGGGGGAACTACAATGAGCAGTTCTTC. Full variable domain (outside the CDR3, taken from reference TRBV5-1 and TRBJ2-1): KAGVTQTPRYLIKTRGQQVTLSCSPISGHRSVSWYQQTPGQGLQFLFEYFSETQRNKGNFPGRFSGRQFSNSRSEMNVSTLELGDSALYLCASSPGGNYNEQFFGPGTRLTVL.

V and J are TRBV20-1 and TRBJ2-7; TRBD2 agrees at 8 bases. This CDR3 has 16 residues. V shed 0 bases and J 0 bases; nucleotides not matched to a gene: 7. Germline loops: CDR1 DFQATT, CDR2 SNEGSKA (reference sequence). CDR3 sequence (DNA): TGCAGTGCTAGAGATTTCAGCGGGAGCCACTCCTACGAGCAGTACTTC. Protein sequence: CSARDFSGSHSYEQYF.

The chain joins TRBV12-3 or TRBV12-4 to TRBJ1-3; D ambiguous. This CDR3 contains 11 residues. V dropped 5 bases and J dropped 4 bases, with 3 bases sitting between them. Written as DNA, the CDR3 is TGTGCCAGCAGTACAGGAAACACCATATATTTT. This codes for CASSTGNTIYF.

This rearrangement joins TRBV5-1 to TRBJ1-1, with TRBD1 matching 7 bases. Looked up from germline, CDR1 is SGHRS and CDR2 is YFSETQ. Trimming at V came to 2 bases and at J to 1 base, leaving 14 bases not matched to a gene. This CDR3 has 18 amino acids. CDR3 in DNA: TGCGCCAGCAGCTTTAACAGGGGTGCTTCGGGGGAGAACACTGAAGCTTTCTTT. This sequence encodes CASSFNRGASGENTEAFF.

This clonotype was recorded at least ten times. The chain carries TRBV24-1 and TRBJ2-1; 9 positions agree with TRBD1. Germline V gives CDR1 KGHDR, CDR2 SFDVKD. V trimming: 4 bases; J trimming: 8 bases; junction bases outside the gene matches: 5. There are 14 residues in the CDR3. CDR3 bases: TGTGCCACCAGTGACGGGGGACAGGGCTATGAGCAGTTCTTC. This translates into CATSDGGQGYEQFF.

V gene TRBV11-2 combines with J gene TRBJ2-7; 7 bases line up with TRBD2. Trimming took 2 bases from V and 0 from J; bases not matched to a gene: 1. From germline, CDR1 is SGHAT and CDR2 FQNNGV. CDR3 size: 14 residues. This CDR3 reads CASSLWTSSYEQYF. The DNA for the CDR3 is TGTGCCAGCAGCTTATGGACTAGCTCCTACGAGCAGTACTTC.